These 5 T cell receptor beta chains came from one sample sequenced in a study of response to subunit inactivated influenza vaccine. Using its own MiXCR run on the RT-PCR reads, TCRdb lists one record per CDR3 protein. The table shows approximately 700,000 distinct CDR3 sequences, with over 11% occurring only once. This material consisted of PBMCs from blood, taken around two weeks before vaccination. Every receptor here comes from a man aged 45-65 years who received an inactivated influenza vaccine.

Many counts were recorded for this clonotype. This rearrangement joins TRBV4-1 to TRBJ2-5; 7 bases align to TRBD1. The length of the CDR3 is 17 residues. The trim removed 0 bases at V and 5 bases at J, leaving 12 bases unmatched. Germline V CDR1 and CDR2: MGHRA, YSYEKL. The CDR3 protein is CASSQDSNRGNGETQYF. CDR3 DNA sequence: TGCGCCAGCAGCCAAGATAGTAACAGGGGCAACGGGGAGACCCAGTACTTC.

This clonotype was detected many times. The chain employs TRBV5-1 and TRBJ1-4; D is ambiguous. Trimming removed 3 bases from V and 0 bases from J, with 6 bases in between. This CDR3 is 14 amino acids long. CDR1 and CDR2 (germline): SGHRS, YFSETQ. CDR3 region: CASSSSATNEKLFF. For the CDR3, the DNA is TGCGCCAGCAGCTCTTCAGCAACTAATGAAAAACTGTTTTTT.

The rearrangement uses TRBV7-6 and TRBJ1-5, with 7 bases identical to TRBD1. V trimming: 5 bases; J trimming: 0 bases; junction bases outside the gene matches: 4. Germline V gene sequence: CDR1 SGHVS, CDR2 FNYEAQ. The CDR3 is 15 residues long. CDR3 protein: CASSSRQGSNQPQHF. CDR3 DNA sequence: TGTGCCAGCAGCAGCCGACAGGGTAGCAATCAGCCCCAGCATTTT.

This clonotype has just a few counts. This sequence joins TRBV4-1 and TRBJ2-3; TRBD1 matches at 8 bases. The germline CDR1 and CDR2 sequences are MGHRA and YSYEKL. The CDR3 totals 15 residues. V dropped 5 bases and J dropped 2; count of bases not matched to a gene: 6. The CDR3 nucleotides read TGCGCCAGCAGCAAGGGACAGGCATACACAGATACGCAGTATTTT. This encodes CASSKGQAYTDTQYF.

Here the CDR3 DNA reads TGTGCCAGCAGCTTCGGGACAGGGGGCGGCCGGGAGCAGTACTTC. Its protein is CASSFGTGGGREQYF. The rearrangement joins TRBV7-2 to TRBJ2-7, with 12 bases fitting TRBD1. Germline values: CDR1 SGHTA, CDR2 FQGNSA. The CDR3 is 15 amino acids. Unmatched junction bases numbered 7, after V lost 3 bases and J lost 7 bases.